This T cell receptor beta chain was recorded in a study of vaccination and CD4 T cells after COVID-19. Turning to the study itself: There were two doses of either BNT162b2 or mRNA-1273 vaccine given to participants. Overall study results and limits: Within convalescent individuals, 304 out of 307 vaccine-specific clones proved to be spike mono-reactive.

Trimming removed 0 bases from V and 6 bases from J, with 9 bases in between. The germline V gene has CDR1 LNHDA and CDR2 SQIVND (reference sequence). This CDR3 contains 13 residues. The treatment was: roughly ten-day PBMC culture with coronavirus spike peptide pools or control peptides (ViraFEST assay). Half-medium replacement with fresh IL-2 medium took place on days 3 and 7. About this clonotype itself: Its specificity is unknown.

The study sequenced cultured CD4+ T cell DNA using the Oncomine TCR Beta short-read assay. TCRdb re-analysed the PCR reads in MiXCR, keeping a single row per CDR3 protein. Among some 16,000 distinct CDR3 sequences, about 44% were seen once, and the ten largest hold about 4%. The V and J genes are TRBV19 and TRBJ2-7; D possibly corresponds to TRBD2 (6 bases). This sequence originates from a human donor who had recovered from COVID-19. Sample: CD4+ T cells from blood, cultured in vitro. CDR3 nucleotides: TGTGCCAGTAGTATAGATCGAGCGGGCGAGCAGTACTTC. Residues: CASSIDRAGEQYF.